A selection of T cell receptor beta chains follows, all from one sample in a study of T cell responses to AZD1222 COVID-19 vaccine. Only in-frame clones appear in the TCRdb table, and some are missing; sequencing was by immunoSEQ multiplex PCR. The repertoire includes 84,000 or so clones, approximately 83% of them detected once, and around 8.2% sits in the top ten. The sample was peripheral blood, taken on day 0 of AZD1222 vaccination. All receptors derive from an adult in good health. The CDR3 runs from the conserved cysteine through the conserved F or W. A D gene is named only where the DNA matches it firmly. Clone size, where shown, is once, few, many, or a class for clones that have expanded.

size,D,V,J,length,DNA,CDR3
-,-,TRBV6-5,TRBJ2-5,10,TGTGCCAGCAGTTACAAAACCCAGTACTTC,CASSYKTQYF
once,-,TRBV28,TRBJ2-3,16,TGTGCCAGCAGTTTATGGCCAGGGGAAAGGACAGATACGCAGTATTTT,CASSLWPGERTDTQYF
-,-,TRBV19,TRBJ2-6,18,TGTGCCAGTAGACCTGACCCCTATTCCTCCTCTGGGGCCAACGTCCTGACTTTC,CASRPDPYSSSGANVLTF
-,-,TRBV15,TRBJ2-2,18,TGTGCCACCAGCAGAGATAGGAGTGGGACAACGAACACCGGGGAGCTGTTTTTT,CATSRDRSGTTNTGELFF
-,TRBD2,TRBV4-3,TRBJ2-1,15,TGCGCCAGCAGCACACTAGCGGGAGACCACAATGAGCAGTTCTTC,CASSTLAGDHNEQFF
-,-,TRBV28,TRBJ1-1,14,TGTGCCAGCAGCCCCGGGACCGATGAACTGAGGGCTTTCTTT,CASSPGTDELRAFF
-,TRBD1,TRBV19,TRBJ1-2,13,TGTGCCAGTAGTACCGGACAGGGAAGAAGCTACACCTTC,CASSTGQGRSYTF
-,-,TRBV11-2,TRBJ2-5,13,TGTGCCAGCAGCTTTCCGGGTCAAGAGACCCAGTACTTC,CASSFPGQETQYF
-,-,TRBV28,TRBJ1-5,17,TGTGCCAGCACCCCATGGGGGGACAACTCTTGGGATCAGCCCCAGCATTTT,CASTPWGDNSWDQPQHF
-,-,TRBV10-3,TRBJ2-5,14,TGTGCCATCAGTGAGTCTGAGGGGCGGGAGACCCAGTACTTC,CAISESEGRETQYF
-,-,TRBV4-2,TRBJ1-6,18,TGTGCCAGCAGCCAAGAAGGGTCCCCTCTGGCGCGGAATTCACCCCTCCACTTT,CASSQEGSPLARNSPLHF
few,TRBD1,TRBV27,TRBJ2-7,14,TGTGCCAGCTCCTCAGGGGACAGGGGAGGGGAGCAGTACTTC,CASSSGDRGGEQYF
-,TRBD2,TRBV9,TRBJ2-1,14,TGTGCCAGCAGCGCGGGGGTAGCGGGAGAGGAGCAGTTCTTC,CASSAGVAGEEQFF
-,TRBD1,TRBV5-5,TRBJ1-5,15,TGTGCCAGCAGCTTGGAGGGGGCTAGTTATCAGCCCCAGCATTTT,CASSLEGASYQPQHF
-,TRBD1,TRBV5-4,TRBJ2-3,16,TGTGCCAGCAGCTTGCGAAGGACAGGGGCCGGAGATACGCAGTATTTT,CASSLRRTGAGDTQYF
-,-,TRBV30,TRBJ1-2,15,TGTGCCTGGTTGTCGGGACTTCCGAACCATTATGGCTACTCCTTC,CAWLSGLPNHYGYSF
-,TRBD1,TRBV5-1,TRBJ1-1,15,TGCGCCAGCAGCTTGGTACAGGGGGCTCTGGGTGAAGCTTTCTTT,CASSLVQGALGEAFF
-,-,TRBV19,TRBJ2-3,14,TGTGCCAGTAGTACTATATTCGGCACAGATACGCAGTATTTT,CASSTIFGTDTQYF
-,TRBD1,TRBV15,TRBJ2-1,15,TGTGCCACCAGCAGTGGACAGGCAATCTACAATGAGCAGTTCTTC,CATSSGQAIYNEQFF
-,-,TRBV27,TRBJ1-1,15,TGTGCCAGCAGTTTAGTCCCCCCCATGGGCACTGAAGCTTTCTTT,CASSLVPPMGTEAFF
few,-,TRBV28,TRBJ1-2,12,TGTGCCAGCAGCCCTCGAAACTACGGCTACACCTTC,CASSPRNYGYTF
-,-,TRBV7-9,TRBJ1-4,15,TGTGCCAGCAGCTTAGTCGCAGCAACTAATGAAAAACTGTTTTTT,CASSLVAATNEKLFF
once,-,TRBV11-3,TRBJ1-2,16,TGTGCCAGCAGCTTATCCGGGACGTCCTTAGGAGATGGCTACACCTTC,CASSLSGTSLGDGYTF
-,TRBD2,TRBV7-9,TRBJ2-1,15,TGTGCCAGCAGCTTAGGTAGCGGGAACTACAATGAGCAGTTCTTC,CASSLGSGNYNEQFF
-,-,TRBV11-2,TRBJ2-7,15,TGTGCCAGCAGCTTTCGGGGGATCGGAACCTACGAGCAGTACTTC,CASSFRGIGTYEQYF
few,TRBD1,TRBV27,TRBJ1-6,14,TGTGCCAGCAGTGGGACAGTATTTTCTTCACCCCTCCACTTT,CASSGTVFSSPLHF
-,-,TRBV9,TRBJ2-7,14,TGTGCCAGCAGCGTAGCTACAGAAACAGGCGAGCAGTACTTC,CASSVATETGEQYF
few,-,TRBV3-1/TRBV3-2,TRBJ1-1,14,TGTGCCAGCAGCCAAGTCAGAGCGAACACTGAAGCTTTCTTT,CASSQVRANTEAFF
-,TRBD1,TRBV7-3,TRBJ1-6,14,TGTGCCAGCAGCCCCGAGACAGGGGTCAGACCCCTCCACTTT,CASSPETGVRPLHF
-,-,TRBV11-3,TRBJ1-1,15,TGTGCCAGCAGCTTAGCAACAGGAGGCTACTCTGAAGCTTTCTTT,CASSLATGGYSEAFF
few,-,TRBV13,TRBJ2-7,15,TGTGCCAGCAGCTTAAGTCGCCAGGGCCCTAACGAGCAGTACTTC,CASSLSRQGPNEQYF
-,TRBD1,TRBV5-1,TRBJ1-6,14,TGCGCCAGCAGCATGGACAGGGCGGGCTCACCCCTCCACTTT,CASSMDRAGSPLHF
-,TRBD2,TRBV11-2,TRBJ2-7,16,TGTGCCAGCAGCCCCTCGACTAGCGGGAGGATCTACGAGCAGTACTTC,CASSPSTSGRIYEQYF
-,-,TRBV4-1,TRBJ1-3,15,TGCGCCAGCAGCCAAGATCCCGGGCCTGGAAACACCATATATTTT,CASSQDPGPGNTIYF
-,TRBD1,TRBV28,TRBJ1-5,16,TGTGCCAGCAGGGAAGACACAGGGGGCGGCAATCAGCCCCAGCATTTT,CASREDTGGGNQPQHF